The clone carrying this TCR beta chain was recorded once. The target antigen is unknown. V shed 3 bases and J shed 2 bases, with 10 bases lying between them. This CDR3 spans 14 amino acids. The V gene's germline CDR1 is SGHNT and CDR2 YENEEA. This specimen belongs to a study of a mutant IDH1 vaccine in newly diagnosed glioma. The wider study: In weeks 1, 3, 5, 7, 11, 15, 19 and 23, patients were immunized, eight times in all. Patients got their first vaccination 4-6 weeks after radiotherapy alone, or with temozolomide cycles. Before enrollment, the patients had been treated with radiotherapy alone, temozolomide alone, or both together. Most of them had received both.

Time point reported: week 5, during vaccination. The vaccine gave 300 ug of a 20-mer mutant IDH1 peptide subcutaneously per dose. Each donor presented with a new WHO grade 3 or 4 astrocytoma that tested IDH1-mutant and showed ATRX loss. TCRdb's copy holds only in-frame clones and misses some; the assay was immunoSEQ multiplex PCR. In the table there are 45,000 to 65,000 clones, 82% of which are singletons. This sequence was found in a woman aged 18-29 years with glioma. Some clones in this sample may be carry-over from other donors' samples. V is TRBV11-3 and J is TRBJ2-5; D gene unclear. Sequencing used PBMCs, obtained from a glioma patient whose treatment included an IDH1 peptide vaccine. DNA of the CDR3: TGTGCCAGCAGCTTCAGCACGCAGCAAGAGACCCAGTACTTC. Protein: CASSFSTQQETQYF. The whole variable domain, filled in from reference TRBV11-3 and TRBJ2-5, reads EAGVVQSPRYKIIEKKQPVAFWCNPISGHNTLYWYLQNLGQGPELLIRYENEEAVDDSQLPKDRFSAERLKGVDSTLKIQPAELGDSAVYLCASSFSTQQETQYFGPGTRLLVL.